This entry lists 30 T cell receptor beta chains sequenced from one sample in a study of blood T cells in healthy people across ages. Through a sample-barcoded 5' primer and a J-beta primer mix, a second PCR was run for roughly 7 to 11 cycles. In TCRdb, the 5' RACE reads were re-called with MiXCR into one record per CDR3 protein. The data show fewer than 2,000,000 distinct CDR3 sequences, about 35% seen once. Sequencing was done on a sample of blood. The receptors shown here come from a woman aged 25 to 45 in good health.

This clonotype was seen a handful of times. The CDR3 sequence: CASSSGQTNQPQHF. CDR3 bases: TGTGCCAGCAGCTCTGGACAGACAAATCAGCCCCAGCATTTT. This chain connects TRBV7-8 to TRBJ1-5; possibly TRBD1 for D (6 bases). There are 14 residues in the CDR3. From germline, CDR1 is SGHVS and CDR2 FQNEAQ. The V gene lost 4 bases and the J gene lost 4 bases, with 11 bases spanning the gap. Variable domain in full (rest from reference TRBV7-8 and TRBJ1-5): GAGVSQSPRYKVAKRGQDVALRCDPISGHVSLFWYQQALGQGPEFLTYFQNEAQLDKSGLPSDRFFAERPEGSVSTLKIQRTQQEDSAVYLCASSSGQTNQPQHFGDGTRLSIL.

V is TRBV7-6 and J is TRBJ1-3; D gene ambiguous. CDR3 length: 15 amino acids. V was pared by 4 bases and J by 2 bases, with 12 bases between. Germline loops: CDR1 SGHVS, CDR2 FNYEAQ. CDR3 sequence: CASSSLSATGNTIYF. CDR3 in DNA: TGTGCCAGCAGCTCTCTTTCGGCCACTGGAAACACCATATATTTT.

Points on this clonotype: Relative to the germline gene, one junction end is altered; a read error may explain this. CDR3: CAGSSDTLYQETQYF. DNA of the CDR3: TGTGCCGGCAGTTCGGACACCCTGTACCAAGAGACCCAGTACTTC. This chain connects TRBV28 to TRBJ2-5; TRBD1 might be the D (5 bases). Germline CDR1 is MDHEN and CDR2 is SYDVKM. The CDR3 length is 15 residues.

Turning to this clonotype: A much more abundant neighbour one base away suggests this may be a read error. The chain uses TRBV27 and TRBJ2-3, with a weak D call TRBD2 (5 bases). Germline V gene data show CDR1 as MNHEY and CDR2 as SMNVEV (reference sequence). The CDR3 runs to 17 residues. The CDR3 DNA sequence: TGTGCCAGCAGTGAGAGCGGACTCCACTCCGGCACAGTTACGCAGTATTTT. Translated, it gives CASSESGLHSGTVTQYF.

The CDR3 is CASSLATSPQHF. Here the CDR3 DNA reads TGTGCCAGCAGCTTGGCCACTTCGCCCCAGCATTTT. The V call is TRBV7-9, the J call TRBJ1-5; D remains unclear. This CDR3 has 12 residues. Trimming pared 3 bases from V and 9 bases from J, leaving 9 bases between. Looked up from germline, CDR1 is SEHNR and CDR2 is FQNEAQ (reference sequence).

The V and J genes are TRBV4-2 and TRBJ1-2, with D possibly matching TRBD1 (5 bases). The CDR3 length is 14 residues. Trimming left V 2 bases short and J 3 bases short, with 10 bases between. CDR1 LGHNA and CDR2 YNFKEQ come from the germline V gene. This CDR3 is CASSQFDRDYGYTF. The CDR3 coding sequence is TGTGCCAGCAGCCAATTCGACAGAGACTATGGCTACACCTTC.

The chain recombines TRBV3-1 with TRBJ2-2, with a weak D call TRBD2 (5 bases). The germline V gene encodes CDR1 LGHDT and CDR2 YNNKEL (reference sequence). Trimming removed 4 bases from V and 7 bases from J, with 16 bases in between. CDR3 length equals 15 residues. DNA for the CDR3: TGTGCCAGCAGCCCCCTCCGGGGTTTCGGCGGGGAGCTGTTTTTT. Its translation is CASSPLRGFGGELFF.

The chain recombines TRBV28 with TRBJ2-5, with a tentative D call TRBD2 (6 bases). Judging by the DNA end, TRBJ2-7 fits better; the J call may be wrong. This CDR3 is 16 amino acids long. In germline, CDR1 is MDHEN, CDR2 SYDVKM. The DNA for the CDR3 is TGTGCCAGCAGTTTTAGCTGGGACTTCAAAATTTACGAGCAGTACTTC. This gives the protein CASSFSWDFKIYEQYF.

The chain couples TRBV19 to TRBJ2-5; D is perhaps TRBD2 (5 bases). The CDR3 contains 15 residues. The germline V gene has CDR1 LNHDA and CDR2 SQIVND (reference sequence). V lost 6 bases, J lost 11 bases, and 25 bases lay in between. This chain's CDR3 is CASSHPGESIAGQYF. The DNA of the CDR3 is TGTGCCAGTAGCCACCCCGGGGAATCCATCGCCGGGCAGTACTTC.

The rearrangement links TRBV4-2 to TRBJ2-5; 13 bases fit TRBD2. The CDR3 runs to 16 residues. The germline V gene has CDR1 LGHNA and CDR2 YNFKEQ. V shed 5 bases and J 11 bases; nucleotides not matched to a gene: 14. The CDR3 DNA reads TGTGCCAGCAGCGCCCGGACTAGCGGGGGACACAATGAGCAGTACTTC. Translating gives CASSARTSGGHNEQYF.

V and J are TRBV7-2 and TRBJ2-4; D is undetermined. V was trimmed by 7 bases and J by 12 bases, leaving 16 bases between them. The CDR3 contains 12 residues. In germline, CDR1 is SGHTA, CDR2 FQGNSA. DNA for the CDR3: TGTGCCAGCACCTCTGGGGTTGTGGATCAGTACTTC. This encodes CASTSGVVDQYF. The variable domain in full, completed from reference TRBV7-2 and TRBJ2-4, reads GAGVSQSPSNKVTEKGKDVELRCDPISGHTALYWYRQSLGQGLEFLIYFQGNSAPDKSGLPSDRFSAERTGGSVSTLTIQRTQQEDSAVYLCASTSGVVDQYFGAGTRLSVL.

The V gene is TRBV5-1, the J gene TRBJ1-1; D is unresolved. Germline V lookup: CDR1 SGHRS, CDR2 YFSETQ. Between the trimmed V and J ends, which lost 1 base and 6 bases, there was a span of 19 bases. The CDR3 consists of 16 residues. The CDR3, as DNA: TGCGCCAGCAGCTTGAGTGGGCAGGCCCCCCTTCCTGAAGCTTTCTTT. It is translated as CASSLSGQAPLPEAFF.

With regard to this clonotype: This could be a read error, since a much larger clone is one nucleotide away. This chain connects TRBV6-6 to TRBJ2-5, with a tentative D call TRBD2 (6 bases). The germline gives CDR1 MNHNY, CDR2 SVGAGI (reference sequence). The CDR3 extends over 16 amino acids. Trimming pared 2 bases from V and 11 bases from J, leaving 24 bases between. The CDR3 here is CASSYSRRDPMPRQYF. CDR3 DNA: TGTGCCAGCAGTTACAGCCGGAGGGATCCTATGCCTAGGCAGTACTTC.

V and J are TRBV7-9 and TRBJ2-1; D is uncertain. The CDR3 has 15 amino acids. Looked up from germline, CDR1 is SEHNR and CDR2 is FQNEAQ (reference sequence). Trimming took off 5 bases at V and 3 bases at J, with 14 bases between the two ends. The CDR3 loop reads CASSEENRDYNEQFF. The DNA of the CDR3 is TGTGCCAGCAGCGAAGAAAACAGAGACTACAATGAGCAGTTCTTC.

This chain links TRBV4-1 with TRBJ2-7; D not resolved. Germline V CDR1 and CDR2: MGHRA, YSYEKL. This CDR3 region has 15 residues. The V end was cut by 1 base, the J end by 0 bases, with 10 bases between. The CDR3 reads CASSQVARSSYEQYF. CDR3 nucleotides: TGCGCCAGCAGCCAAGTGGCTAGGTCCTCCTACGAGCAGTACTTC.

This clonotype was counted many times. The rearrangement uses TRBV4-2 and TRBJ2-1; D is undetermined. CDR3 length: 14 residues. Per germline, CDR1 LGHNA and CDR2 YNFKEQ. V was trimmed by 2 bases and J by 3 bases, leaving 8 bases between them. This CDR3 is CASSQLSIYNEQFF. DNA of the CDR3: TGTGCCAGCAGCCAATTGTCGATCTACAATGAGCAGTTCTTC.

This clonotype was recorded many times. An end of the junction does not agree with germline; a read error may underlie this. The gene calls are TRBV6-2 or TRBV6-3 and TRBJ1-2; D may be TRBD1 (6 bases). CDR3 length: 13 amino acids. From germline, CDR1 is MNHEY and CDR2 SVGEGT. The CDR3 reads CASSPRGNYGYTF. DNA for the CDR3: TGCGCCAGCAGCCCCAGGGGAAACTATGGCTACACCTTC.

With respect to this clonotype: Possible read error: a much larger clone is one base away. The chain employs TRBV4-1 and TRBJ1-2; a possible D gene is TRBD1 (5 bases). This CDR3 is built from 14 residues. Germline CDR1 and CDR2: MGHRA and YSYEKL. This CDR3 reads CASSQGEGLAGYAF. CDR3 bases: TGCGCCAGCAGCCAAGGAGAGGGGCTGGCTGGCTACGCCTTC.

The chain recombines TRBV6-6 with TRBJ1-2; D is unclear. The CDR3 loop spans 14 amino acids. V shed 5 bases and J shed 0 bases, with 10 bases lying between them. Germline loops: CDR1 MNHNY, CDR2 SVGAGI (reference sequence). CDR3 in amino acids: CASSVGSSNYGYTF. DNA for the CDR3: TGTGCCAGCAGTGTTGGGTCTTCTAACTATGGCTACACCTTC.

V is TRBV12-3 or TRBV12-4 and J is TRBJ2-5, with D maybe TRBD2 (7 bases). The CDR3 is 14 amino acids. The V and J ends lost 6 bases and 3 bases respectively, with 14 bases between them. Here the CDR3 DNA reads TGTGCCAGCAGCTGGGGGCTAGCGGAAGAGACCCAGTACTTC. As protein: CASSWGLAEETQYF.

With respect to this clonotype: Germline and junction disagree at one end, which may indicate a read error. The chain recombines TRBV3-1 with TRBJ1-1; D unresolved. Germline CDR1 reads LGHDT; CDR2 reads YNNKEL (reference sequence). This CDR3 has 15 amino acids. CDR3 sequence (DNA): TGTGCCAACAGCCAGAAAGGAGGGAGAGAGGCTGAAGCTTTCTTT. This codes for CANSQKGGREAEAFF.

The gene calls are TRBV20-1 and TRBJ1-5; D is uncertain. This CDR3 has 13 amino acids. Per the germline V gene, CDR1 is DFQATT and CDR2 is SNEGSKA (reference sequence). With 3 bases removed from V and 5 bases from J, the gap between germline ends came to 11 bases. The CDR3 loop is CSASGQMDQPQHF. The CDR3, as DNA: TGCAGTGCTAGTGGTCAGATGGATCAGCCCCAGCATTTT.

This clonotype was counted only a few times. V is TRBV12-3 or TRBV12-4 and J is TRBJ1-6; 9 bases are shared with TRBD1. Trimming removed 2 bases from V and 4 bases from J; junction bases left unmatched: 6. The CDR3 spans 17 residues. CDR3 sequence (DNA): TGTGCCAGCAGTTTAACAGGGGGCACCAGTTATAATTCACCCCTCCACTTT. This translates into CASSLTGGTSYNSPLHF.

The CDR3 protein is CSARDSQASMSGYTF. The CDR3 bases are TGCAGTGCTAGAGATTCGCAGGCGTCGATGTCTGGCTACACCTTC. The chain is built from TRBV20-1 and TRBJ1-2; unclear D gene. The length of the CDR3 is 15 residues. The V and J ends lost 0 bases and 7 bases respectively, with 18 bases between them. Germline-derived CDR1 and CDR2 are DFQATT and SNEGSKA (reference sequence).

In its sample, this clonotype was seen a few times. The J gene is TRBJ2-5, the V gene TRBV4-1, with 10 bases fitting TRBD2. The germline V gene has CDR1 MGHRA and CDR2 YSYEKL. Trimming cost V 2 bases and J 1 base; bases outside gene matches: 4. CDR3 length equals 16 residues. CDR3 amino acids: CASSQLLAGLQETQYF. Here the CDR3 DNA reads TGCGCCAGCAGCCAACTACTAGCGGGGCTCCAAGAGACCCAGTACTTC.

On this clonotype itself: A much bigger clone sits one base away, suggesting this may be a read error. The V gene is TRBV29-1, the J gene TRBJ1-2; D is undetermined. The CDR3 has 13 amino acids. CDR1 is SQVTM and CDR2 is ANQGSEA in the germline V gene. V lost 5 bases and J lost 6, with 16 bases in between. CDR3 protein: CSVPGFSGNGYTF. The CDR3 bases are TGCAGCGTTCCGGGGTTCTCGGGTAATGGCTACACCTTC.

The CDR3 region has the DNA TGCAGCGTTGAGGGGCTTTATAGGACAGGGGATGGCTACACCTTC. This gives the protein CSVEGLYRTGDGYTF. V is TRBV29-1 and J is TRBJ1-2, with 9 bases fitting TRBD1. Per the germline V gene, CDR1 is SQVTM and CDR2 is ANQGSEA. The CDR3 covers 15 residues. V lost 3 bases and J lost 6; bases outside the gene matches: 11.

This clonotype turned up a few times. CDR3 sequence: CASSQDRGLVGTGELFF. The CDR3 DNA reads as TGCGCCAGCAGCCAGGACAGGGGGCTGGTGGGAACCGGGGAGCTGTTTTTT. The rearrangement uses TRBV4-1 and TRBJ2-2, with TRBD1 matching 11 bases. Trimming at V came to 3 bases and at J to 5 bases, leaving 8 bases not matched to a gene. The germline gives CDR1 MGHRA, CDR2 YSYEKL. The CDR3 has 17 amino acids.

This clonotype came up a few times. The rearrangement joins TRBV29-1 to TRBJ2-3, with TRBD1 as a possible D gene (8 bases). The germline V gene has CDR1 SQVTM and CDR2 ANQGSEA. Trimming took off 5 bases at V and 4 bases at J, with 19 bases between the two ends. This CDR3 has 15 residues. CDR3 bases: TGCAGCGTTAAAAAACAGGGGGGGGATGCAGATACGCAGTATTTT. This sequence encodes CSVKKQGGDADTQYF.

This clonotype was picked up a small number of times. The chain recombines TRBV20-1 with TRBJ1-2; TRBD1 aligns across 7 bases. CDR3 length: 15 amino acids. The germline gives CDR1 DFQATT, CDR2 SNEGSKA (reference sequence). The V gene end was trimmed by 7 bases and the J gene end by 1 base; junction bases not matched to a gene: 12. The CDR3 bases are TGCAGTGGGCGGGACCAGGGGGACGTTAACTATGGCTACACCTTC. This encodes CSGRDQGDVNYGYTF.